What follows are 17 T cell receptor beta chains derived from one specimen sequenced in a study of tumor-infiltrating lymphocytes in primary liver carcinoma. Co-extraction of both nucleic acids (RNA and DNA) used about 18-34 mg of unsorted bulk tissue. A primer in the constant region served to generate TCR beta cDNA from 500 ng of total RNA. Libraries for TCR beta were built through three nested multiplex PCR rounds, which together made up a slightly modified ARM-PCR procedure. The study ran its first two PCR rounds for around 10 cycles each, using TRBV1-TRBV30 forward primers and a C-beta reverse primer. TCRdb analysed the multiplex PCR reads with MiXCR anew, one entry per CDR3 protein. The repertoire holds about 74,000 distinct CDR3 sequences, with approximately 74% as singletons. Sequencing was done on a sample of liver tumor tissue from sampling region 4. This sample's subset: tumor region T4, right-lateral pole. Every receptor here comes from a man aged 40-49 years with primary liver carcinoma and hepatitis B virus infection.

This chain uses TRBV4-1 with TRBJ1-2; D is uncertain. CDR3 length: 15 amino acids. Germline CDR1 MGHRA, CDR2 YSYEKL. V lost 5 bases and J 6 bases, leaving 19 bases between the germline ends. The CDR3 here is CASSFTPLADDGYTF. The CDR3, as DNA: TGCGCCAGCAGCTTCACTCCCCTGGCTGACGATGGCTACACCTTC.

Comments on this clonotype: This clone may be a read error of a much larger clone one base away. The CDR3, as DNA: TGTGCCAGCAGCTTAAGAGACGGGCTCACTGAAGCTTTCTTT. Its translation is CASSLRDGLTEAFF. The chain is built from TRBV7-9 and TRBJ1-1; D is uncertain. Per the germline V gene, CDR1 is SEHNR and CDR2 is FQNEAQ (reference sequence). The CDR3 loop spans 14 amino acids. Trimming took 2 bases from V and 4 from J, leaving 11 bases between them.

Concerning this clonotype itself: Sequence at one end of the junction differs from germline and may be a read error. This rearrangement joins TRBV6-6 to TRBJ2-1, with D uncertain. The V gene's germline CDR1 is MNHNY and CDR2 SVGAGI (reference sequence). The CDR3 is made up of 14 amino acids. The CDR3 region is CARMNLYFYDEQFF. In DNA form, the CDR3 reads TGTGCCAGGATGAACCTGTACTTCTACGATGAGCAGTTCTTC.

In this sample, this clonotype turned up many times. J is TRBJ1-1 and V is TRBV5-5; no clear D. CDR3 length: 13 amino acids. Germline CDR1 is SGHKS and CDR2 is YYEKEE (reference sequence). V lost 4 bases to trimming and J lost 6 bases, with 13 bases between them. This CDR3 reads CASSTLRSAEAFF. The DNA of the CDR3 is TGTGCCAGCAGCACTTTAAGGAGCGCTGAAGCTTTCTTT.

Remarks on this clonotype: This clone may be a read error of a much larger clone one base away. The chain recombines TRBV28 with TRBJ2-2, with a possible D match to TRBD2 (5 bases). V was trimmed by 10 bases and J by 7 bases, leaving 10 bases between them. This CDR3 contains 11 residues. Germline loops: CDR1 MDHEN, CDR2 SYDVKM. DNA for the CDR3: TGTGCCAACACCGAGGGCGGGGAGCTGTTTTTT. The encoded protein is CANTEGGELFF.

Remarks on this clonotype: Without the conserved terminal phenylalanine or tryptophan, this CDR3 likely stems from a read error. The rearrangement joins TRBV4-2 to TRBJ2-7; 13 positions agree with TRBD2. Germline V gene data show CDR1 as LGHNA and CDR2 as YNFKEQ. V lost 10 bases to trimming and J lost 1 base; unmatched junction nucleotides: 13. The CDR3 has 17 amino acids. CDR3 amino acids: CATTGLAGVYESYEQYI. In DNA, the CDR3 is TGTGCCACTACCGGACTAGCGGGAGTTTATGAGTCCTACGAGCAGTACATC.

A note on this clonotype: At one end the junction does not follow the germline gene, possibly because of a read error. The chain joins TRBV14 to TRBJ2-1; 8 bases are shared with TRBD2. CDR1 is SGHDN and CDR2 is FVKESK in the germline V gene. This CDR3 has 15 amino acids. The CDR3 loop is CASCQGWAGGHEQFF. Written as DNA, the CDR3 is TGTGCCAGCTGCCAAGGATGGGCGGGAGGACATGAGCAGTTCTTC. Full variable domain (outside the CDR3, taken from reference TRBV14 and TRBJ2-1): EAGVTQFPSHSVIEKGQTVTLRCDPISGHDNLYWYRRVMGKEIKFLLHFVKESKQDESGMPNNRFLAERTGGTYSTLKVQPAELEDSGVYFCASCQGWAGGHEQFFGPGTRLTVL.

In the case of this clonotype: One junction end does not reproduce the germline sequence, and a read error may be involved. The V call is TRBV12-3 or TRBV12-4, the J call TRBJ2-7; 7 bases line up with TRBD2. The CDR3 loop spans 14 amino acids. CDR3 protein: CTSSNGGRSYEQYF. The CDR3 region has the DNA TGTACCAGCAGTAATGGCGGGAGATCCTACGAGCAGTACTTC.

This chain uses TRBV2 with TRBJ1-5; D unclear. The CDR3 length is 17 residues. V dropped 10 bases and J dropped 3 bases, with 25 bases sitting between them. Per the germline V gene, CDR1 is SNHLY and CDR2 is FYNNEI. The CDR3 nucleotides are TGTGCCAACACTGAAGCGCTTCGGGTGTGGGACAATCAGCCCCAGCATTTT. Its protein is CANTEALRVWDNQPQHF.

Concerning this clonotype: This likely comes from a read error, as the CDR3 has no conserved phenylalanine or tryptophan at its end. The V call is TRBV11-2, the J call TRBJ2-5; TRBD2 agrees at 7 bases. The germline V gene has CDR1 SGHAT and CDR2 FQNNGV. The CDR3 extends over 16 amino acids. For the CDR3, the DNA is TGTGCAAGCAGCTTAGGGAGTAGCGGCCCGGGGGGGACCCAGTACATC. It encodes CASSLGSSGPGGTQYI.

Comment on this clonotype: At one boundary the junction diverges from the germline segment, which might be a read error. This chain links TRBV6-6 with TRBJ2-1; 9 bases fit TRBD1. Germline V gene lookup returns CDR1 MNHNY and CDR2 SVGAGI (reference sequence). This CDR3 has 14 residues. In DNA, the CDR3 is TGTGCCAGCATGGGACAGGGAAGTAAGGATGATCAGTTCTTC. Translated, it gives CASMGQGSKDDQFF.

The chain is built from TRBV28 and TRBJ1-5; D uncertain. V dropped 2 bases and J dropped 2 bases, with 7 bases sitting between them. Germline V gene lookup returns CDR1 MDHEN and CDR2 SYDVKM. The CDR3 extends over 14 amino acids. The CDR3, as DNA: TGTGCCAGCAGTTTAACTTCAGGCAATCAGCCCCAGCATTTT. This sequence encodes CASSLTSGNQPQHF.

Concerning this clonotype: Possible read error: a much larger clone is one base away. The CDR3 reads CACSSDIPHYEQYF. The CDR3 DNA follows: TGTGCCTGCAGCTCGGACATCCCCCACTACGAGCAGTACTTC. The chain joins TRBV7-9 to TRBJ2-7; TRBD1 might be the D (5 bases). The germline CDR1 and CDR2 sequences are SEHNR and FQNEAQ (reference sequence). The CDR3 is 14 amino acids.

This clonotype was observed at least ten times. V usage is TRBV29-1 and J usage is TRBJ2-1; D not certain. The CDR3 is made up of 12 amino acids. V was clipped by 7 bases and J by 6 bases, with 13 bases between them. Germline V gene sequence: CDR1 SQVTM, CDR2 ANQGSEA. The CDR3 protein is CSASVWGNEQFF. CDR3 sequence (DNA): TGCAGCGCGAGCGTGTGGGGCAATGAGCAGTTCTTC.

Regarding this clonotype: In this CDR3 the conserved last residue, phenylalanine or tryptophan, is missing, so a read error is likely. The chain combines TRBV5-1 with TRBJ1-1; TRBD1 might be the D (6 bases). Germline V gene lookup returns CDR1 SGHRS and CDR2 YFSETQ. This CDR3 comprises 13 residues. Between the trimmed V and J ends, which lost 1 base and 9 bases, there was a span of 13 bases. Here the CDR3 DNA reads TGCGCCAGCAGCTTGACCCCCGGACAGAAAGCTTTCTCT. Translating gives CASSLTPGQKAFS.

By share, this clonotype ranks as medium-sized (0.01 to 0.1%). The V gene is TRBV29-1, the J gene TRBJ2-1, with D hard to call. Between the trimmed V and J ends, which lost 1 base and 5 bases, there was a span of 3 bases. Germline CDR1 SQVTM, CDR2 ANQGSEA. CDR3 length equals 11 residues. The CDR3 sequence: CSVEGNNEQFF. CDR3 nucleotides: TGCAGCGTTGAAGGGAACAATGAGCAGTTCTTC.

Comment on this clonotype: One junction end disagrees with the germline gene, perhaps due to a read error. The rearrangement uses TRBV29-1 and TRBJ2-1, with 7 nucleotides matching TRBD2. This CDR3 contains 14 residues. Germline V gene sequence: CDR1 SQVTM, CDR2 ANQGSEA. Written as DNA, the CDR3 is TGCAGCGTTGAGGAGGTCAGGGACTACAATGAACAGTTCTTC. Its protein is CSVEEVRDYNEQFF.